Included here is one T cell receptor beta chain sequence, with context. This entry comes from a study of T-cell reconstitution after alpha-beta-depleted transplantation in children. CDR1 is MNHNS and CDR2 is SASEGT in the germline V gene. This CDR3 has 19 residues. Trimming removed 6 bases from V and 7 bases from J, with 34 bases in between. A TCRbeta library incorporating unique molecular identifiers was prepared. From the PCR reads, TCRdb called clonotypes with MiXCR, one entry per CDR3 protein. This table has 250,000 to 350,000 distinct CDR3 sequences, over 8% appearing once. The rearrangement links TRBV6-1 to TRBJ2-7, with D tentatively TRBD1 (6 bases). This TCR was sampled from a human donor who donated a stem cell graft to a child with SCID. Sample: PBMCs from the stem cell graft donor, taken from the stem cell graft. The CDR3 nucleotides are TGTGCCAGCAGCCCCCCTTCTGGGGACAAGGTCAAGCCACCCCTTGAGCAGTACTTC. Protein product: CASSPPSGDKVKPPLEQYF.